Listed below are T cell receptor beta chains from one sample, sequenced in a study of tumor-infiltrating lymphocytes in primary liver carcinoma. TCRdb recomputed calls from the multiplex PCR reads with MiXCR, one row per CDR3 protein. The sample has 150,000 to 200,000 distinct CDR3 sequences, 65% seen once. The specimen sequenced was peripheral blood. These receptors all stem from a woman in her sixties with primary liver carcinoma and hepatitis B virus infection. The CDR3 runs from the conserved cysteine through the conserved F or W. Fields, in order: J gene, clone size, V gene, D gene, CDR3 DNA, CDR3 protein. D genes are given only for firm matches. Rows give clone size only sometimes, using once, few, many, or a class for an expanded clone.

J gene: TRBJ2-3
clone size: -
V gene: TRBV6-4
D gene: TRBD2
CDR3 DNA: TGTGCCAGCAGTGGGGCAGCGGGAGAGAGCACAGATACGCAGTATTTT
CDR3 protein: CASSGAAGESTDTQYF

J gene: TRBJ2-1
clone size: -
V gene: TRBV7-2
D gene: -
CDR3 DNA: TGTGCCAGCAGCTTCCTAGGGGAGTACAATGAGCAGTTCTTC
CDR3 protein: CASSFLGEYNEQFF

J gene: TRBJ1-4
clone size: -
V gene: TRBV20-1
D gene: -
CDR3 DNA: TGCAATACTAGAGAACCGGAACAGGAATATGAAAAACTGTTTTTT
CDR3 protein: CNTREPEQEYEKLFF

J gene: TRBJ2-7
clone size: -
V gene: TRBV30
D gene: TRBD2
CDR3 DNA: TGTGCCTGGAGTTCCCCAGCGGGAGGGTCTCGGCAGTACTTC
CDR3 protein: CAWSSPAGGSRQYF

J gene: TRBJ2-7
clone size: few
V gene: TRBV30
D gene: TRBD1
CDR3 DNA: TGTGCCTGGAGTGTAAAAGGGGGCCTCTACGAGCAGTACTTC
CDR3 protein: CAWSVKGGLYEQYF

J gene: TRBJ2-5
clone size: -
V gene: TRBV28
D gene: -
CDR3 DNA: TGTGCCAGCAGCCAGGGTGGAGGCCAGTACTTC
CDR3 protein: CASSQGGGQYF

J gene: TRBJ1-2
clone size: -
V gene: TRBV11-1
D gene: -
CDR3 DNA: TGTGCCAGCAGCTCTGGGCAAGCCTCCTACACCTTC
CDR3 protein: CASSSGQASYTF

J gene: TRBJ1-2
clone size: many
V gene: TRBV5-4
D gene: -
CDR3 DNA: TGTGCCAGCAGCCCTCATGGGGTGGGAAGCTATGGCTACACCTTC
CDR3 protein: CASSPHGVGSYGYTF

J gene: TRBJ1-2
clone size: -
V gene: TRBV20-1
D gene: TRBD1
CDR3 DNA: TGCAGTGCTAGGGGGACAGGGGAAAACTATGGCTACACCTTC
CDR3 protein: CSARGTGENYGYTF

J gene: TRBJ1-1
clone size: few
V gene: TRBV7-8
D gene: -
CDR3 DNA: TGTGCCAGCAGCTTGCGGGGGGCGAACACTGAAGCTTTCTTT
CDR3 protein: CASSLRGANTEAFF

J gene: TRBJ1-6
clone size: -
V gene: TRBV10-3
D gene: -
CDR3 DNA: TGTACCATCAGTGAACGGATCCCCTATAATTCACCCCTCCACTTT
CDR3 protein: CTISERIPYNSPLHF

J gene: TRBJ2-2
clone size: -
V gene: TRBV12-3/TRBV12-4
D gene: TRBD1
CDR3 DNA: TGTATCAGCAGTCGACAGGGGAACACCGGGGAGCTGTTTTTT
CDR3 protein: CISSRQGNTGELFF

J gene: TRBJ1-1
clone size: -
V gene: TRBV11-2
D gene: -
CDR3 DNA: TGTACCAGCAGCCCTCGGGACACCCTCATGAACACTAAAGCTTTCTTT
CDR3 protein: CTSSPRDTLMNTKAFF

J gene: TRBJ2-2
clone size: once
V gene: TRBV29-1
D gene: -
CDR3 DNA: TGCAGCGTTGAGGTTCGGCCTTGGGGGGAGCTGTCATTT
CDR3 protein: CSVEVRPWGELSF

J gene: TRBJ2-1
clone size: few
V gene: TRBV11-2
D gene: TRBD2
CDR3 DNA: TGTGCCAGCAGCCCCCAGAGAGCGGGAGGGCCCGGCGAACAGTTCTTC
CDR3 protein: CASSPQRAGGPGEQFF

J gene: TRBJ2-5
clone size: -
V gene: TRBV6-5
D gene: -
CDR3 DNA: TGTGCCAGCAGTCCCGTGACAGGCAGCCAAGAGACCCAGTATTTC
CDR3 protein: CASSPVTGSQETQYF

J gene: TRBJ2-5
clone size: -
V gene: TRBV11-2
D gene: TRBD1
CDR3 DNA: TGTACCAGCAGCGCCTGGGACAGAGGTGAAGAGACCCAGTACTTC
CDR3 protein: CTSSAWDRGEETQYF

J gene: TRBJ2-1
clone size: -
V gene: TRBV13
D gene: -
CDR3 DNA: TGTGCCAGCAGCGTAGGCCGAGGGTTGAATGAGCAGTTCTTC
CDR3 protein: CASSVGRGLNEQFF

J gene: TRBJ2-2
clone size: few
V gene: TRBV5-1
D gene: TRBD1
CDR3 DNA: TGCGCCAGCAGCAATTCGACAGGGGGCCACGGGGAGCTGTTTTTT
CDR3 protein: CASSNSTGGHGELFF

J gene: TRBJ1-2
clone size: once
V gene: TRBV10-3
D gene: TRBD1
CDR3 DNA: TGTGCCACTGGACAGGGGGCCCTCCAAGGCACCGGCTACACCTTC
CDR3 protein: CATGQGALQGTGYTF

J gene: TRBJ2-7
clone size: -
V gene: TRBV11-3
D gene: -
CDR3 DNA: TGTGCCAGCAGCCTACTAATAGGGGTTCAGTACTTC
CDR3 protein: CASSLLIGVQYF

J gene: TRBJ2-6
clone size: -
V gene: TRBV11-2
D gene: -
CDR3 DNA: TGTGCCAGCAGCAATGGGCCGTCTGGGGCCAACGTCCTGACTTTC
CDR3 protein: CASSNGPSGANVLTF

J gene: TRBJ1-5
clone size: -
V gene: TRBV9
D gene: -
CDR3 DNA: TGTGCCAGCAGCGTAAGACTAAATCAGCCCCAGCATTTT
CDR3 protein: CASSVRLNQPQHF

J gene: TRBJ2-2
clone size: -
V gene: TRBV6-6
D gene: -
CDR3 DNA: TGTGCCAGCGGCCGTACGAAAGGCCTCACCGGGGAGCTGTTGTTT
CDR3 protein: CASGRTKGLTGELLF

J gene: TRBJ1-6
clone size: once
V gene: TRBV11-2
D gene: -
CDR3 DNA: TGTGCCAGCAGCTTAGATTGGATAGGGGAGTCATCCCTCCACTTT
CDR3 protein: CASSLDWIGESSLHF

J gene: TRBJ1-1
clone size: -
V gene: TRBV7-9
D gene: -
CDR3 DNA: TGTGCCAGCAGCTTAGACGGACAGGAAGCTTTCTTT
CDR3 protein: CASSLDGQEAFF

J gene: TRBJ2-1
clone size: many
V gene: TRBV6-1
D gene: -
CDR3 DNA: TGTGCCAGCACCCCGGGAGCAGATTACAATGAGCAGTTCTTC
CDR3 protein: CASTPGADYNEQFF

J gene: TRBJ1-6
clone size: -
V gene: TRBV3-1
D gene: -
CDR3 DNA: TGTGCCAGCAGCCAAGATCGGAGCGGGGCTCGGAATTCACCCCTCCACTTT
CDR3 protein: CASSQDRSGARNSPLHF

J gene: TRBJ1-1
clone size: many
V gene: TRBV4-2
D gene: -
CDR3 DNA: TGTGCCAGCAGCCCCGGGGGGGGGCCGGGCACTGAAGCTTTCTTT
CDR3 protein: CASSPGGGPGTEAFF

J gene: TRBJ2-1
clone size: once
V gene: TRBV19
D gene: TRBD2
CDR3 DNA: TGTGTCAGTAGGGGGACTAGCGGGACTTACAATGAGCAGTTCTTC
CDR3 protein: CVSRGTSGTYNEQFF

J gene: TRBJ2-1
clone size: many
V gene: TRBV5-1
D gene: TRBD1
CDR3 DNA: TGCGCCAGCAGCGGGGACAGACACAATGAGCAGTTCTTC
CDR3 protein: CASSGDRHNEQFF

J gene: TRBJ1-1
clone size: many
V gene: TRBV11-2
D gene: TRBD1
CDR3 DNA: TGTGCCAGCAGCTTATTCCCCCGGACAGGTATGAACACTGAAGCTTTCTTT
CDR3 protein: CASSLFPRTGMNTEAFF

J gene: TRBJ2-2
clone size: -
V gene: TRBV11-2
D gene: TRBD1
CDR3 DNA: TGTGCCAGCAGCTTACAGGGGGCGAGCATCGGGGAGCTGTTATTT
CDR3 protein: CASSLQGASIGELLF

J gene: TRBJ2-7
clone size: many
V gene: TRBV6-6
D gene: TRBD2
CDR3 DNA: TGTGCCAGCGCCCGGGCGGGAGGGCCTTACGAGCAGTACTTC
CDR3 protein: CASARAGGPYEQYF

J gene: TRBJ2-3
clone size: -
V gene: TRBV12-3/TRBV12-4
D gene: TRBD2
CDR3 DNA: TGTGCCGGCAGTTCCCCTCGCGGGGGGTGGTCCACAGATACGCAGTATTTT
CDR3 protein: CAGSSPRGGWSTDTQYF

J gene: TRBJ2-3
clone size: many
V gene: TRBV6-6
D gene: TRBD2
CDR3 DNA: TGTGCCAGCAGTTTGGGACTATCAGATACGCAGTATTTT
CDR3 protein: CASSLGLSDTQYF

J gene: TRBJ2-7
clone size: -
V gene: TRBV6-5
D gene: -
CDR3 DNA: TGTACCAGCAGTGTATCAGGGAACTACGAGCAGTACTTC
CDR3 protein: CTSSVSGNYEQYF

J gene: TRBJ2-3
clone size: many
V gene: TRBV29-1
D gene: TRBD2
CDR3 DNA: TGCAGCGTGAAGCGGGGAAGCACAGATACGCAGTATTTT
CDR3 protein: CSVKRGSTDTQYF

J gene: TRBJ2-7
clone size: once
V gene: TRBV29-1
D gene: -
CDR3 DNA: TGCAGTGTTGTAACAGGGTTCGGGCAGTACTTC
CDR3 protein: CSVVTGFGQYF

J gene: TRBJ1-5
clone size: many
V gene: TRBV6-6
D gene: TRBD1
CDR3 DNA: TGTGCCAGCAGTTCAGGGGGAGGGCAGCCCCAGCATTTT
CDR3 protein: CASSSGGGQPQHF

J gene: TRBJ2-5
clone size: -
V gene: TRBV5-1
D gene: TRBD2
CDR3 DNA: TGCGCCAGCAGCTTGGGAGCGGGAGACTGGGAGACCCAGCACTTC
CDR3 protein: CASSLGAGDWETQHF

J gene: TRBJ1-3
clone size: -
V gene: TRBV6-5
D gene: -
CDR3 DNA: TGTGCCAGCAGTCTGACAGGCACCTCTGGGAACACCATATATTTT
CDR3 protein: CASSLTGTSGNTIYF

J gene: TRBJ2-7
clone size: few
V gene: TRBV12-3/TRBV12-4
D gene: -
CDR3 DNA: TGTGCCAGCAGTTTCGGGACCGCTCAGGAGCAGTACTTC
CDR3 protein: CASSFGTAQEQYF

J gene: TRBJ2-7
clone size: -
V gene: TRBV11-2
D gene: -
CDR3 DNA: TGTGCCAGCAGCTTTCCGGGGATCCACGAGCGGTACTTC
CDR3 protein: CASSFPGIHERYF

J gene: TRBJ2-1
clone size: -
V gene: TRBV10-1
D gene: -
CDR3 DNA: TGCGCCAGCAGTGAGAGCGGGTCGACTGAGTACATTGAGCAGTTCTTC
CDR3 protein: CASSESGSTEYIEQFF